This T cell receptor beta chain derives from a study of T cell responses to AZD1222 COVID-19 vaccine (dated by TCRdb to the early 2020s). At the level of the whole study: TCR sequencing was performed for about 250 trial participants, of whom some 200 were given two doses of AZD1222 and around 26 were given two doses of MenACWY control vaccine. Trial participants were enrolled by age into 18-55, 56-69 and 70-plus year subgroups, with about 150, 28 and 57 TCR-sequenced participants respectively. What the authors observed across the whole study: Conclusions about previously exposed vaccinees are limited because only six or seven AZD1222 recipients were SARS-CoV-2 seropositive at baseline. Because no samples from the day 14 peak response were available, repertoires could be characterized only after the peak T cell response. The 56-69-year group was small, and its depth increase did not reach significance, likely because of low power. After two AZD1222 doses, both the breadth and the depth of spike-specific TCRs were significantly higher than at day 0 and than in MenACWY recipients. Participants were mostly white British and included more females than males, and it was suggested by the authors that clonal diversity may have been underestimated. The vaccine-associated CD4 TCRs covered the entire spike protein, and the dominant responses fell in regions 160-218 and 743-854. Epitopes outside the regions mutated in the B.1.351 and B.1.1.7 variants were reportedly recognized by nearly half of the unique spike-specific TCRs.

The time point label corresponds to: about 28 days (+/-7) after the second vaccine dose. Because spike-specific TCR depth and breadth did not differ between the two schedules, AZD1222 recipients who got a second dose at roughly 4 weeks were pooled with those who got a second dose at roughly 12 weeks. Vaccinee samples were obtained from the UK trials COV001 and COV002, which included a single-blind randomized controlled phase 2/3 trial of AZD1222 (ChAdOx1 nCoV-19) in healthy adults. For TCRbeta chain sequencing, PBMC samples were collected from trial participants at day 0 and at day 28 after the second dose. The CDR3 regions of human TCRbeta chains were subjected to immunosequencing. Turning to the authors' computational methods: Repertoire TCRs were checked for matches against a reference library of SARS-CoV-2-specific TCRs that had been generated using the MIRA antigen-specificity platform. Breadth meant the fraction of unique TCRs that were SARS-CoV-2-associated, whereas depth meant the fraction of total T cells that were SARS-CoV-2-associated. Using the MIRA data, each spike-specific TCR was mapped to the spike region that the TCR reacts to and placed in a CD4 or CD8 class. Log10-transformed breadth and depth values were compared by one-way ANOVA with Sidak's multiple comparisons tests. What TCRdb holds here is the immuneACCESS table cut down to in-frame rearrangements. Part of the clones is not present; checked against another copy, under half of the missing clones reflect an unresolved V gene, and the others are unexplained. Clone size and the V and J calls come from that table; the DNA yielded D and trimming. The sample table contains tens of thousands of clones; only one count was recorded for 87% of them. Of the sample, roughly 12% falls within the top ten clones.

About this clone itself: Its binding antigen is unknown. The sample holds no much larger clone one base away, and base qualities are not on file.

The CDR3 goes from the cysteine to the phenylalanine over 11 residues. Only CDR3 DNA remains: 33 bases, in frame from the first base. CDR1 DFQATT and CDR2 SNEGSKA were looked up in the germline V gene (reference sequence). V drops 8 bases and J drops 10 bases, leaving 17 bases in between. The chain is assembled from TRBV20-1 and TRBJ1-1; confidence is insufficient to name the D gene. Sequences were derived from peripheral blood, sampled 28 days after the second AZD1222 dose. The source is an adult who received the AZD1222 COVID-19 vaccine. The DNA sequence is as follows: TGCAGTCCCCCCGAAAGAAGGGCAGCTTTCTTT. The resulting protein is CSPPERRAAFF.